The 27 T cell receptor beta chains reported below all come from one sample, sequenced in a study of long-term antiretroviral therapy in people with HIV. Survey-level resolution applied to immunoSEQ assay v3.0. Repertoires were generated with immunoSEQ multiplex PCR, while TCRdb's copy carries only in-frame clones and drops some. The sample contains 20,000 to 25,000 clones, 82% of which appear only once. This sample comprised unsorted PBMCs, obtained 2.3 to 2.5 years after starting antiretroviral therapy. The source is a man aged 35 to 55 with HIV.

The chain is built from TRBV7-2 and TRBJ2-7; D might be TRBD2 (5 bases). The ends were cut back, 5 bases at V and 1 base at J, with 12 bases in the middle. In germline, CDR1 is SGHTA, CDR2 FQGNSA. The CDR3 runs to 14 residues. Here the CDR3 reads CASSPGWVSYEQYF. In DNA form, the CDR3 reads TGTGCCAGCAGCCCGGGGTGGGTTTCCTACGAGCAGTACTTC. The variable domain in full, with the rest retrieved from reference TRBV7-2 and TRBJ2-7, is GAGVSQSPSNKVTEKGKDVELRCDPISGHTALYWYRQSLGQGLEFLIYFQGNSAPDKSGLPSDRFSAERTGGSVSTLTIQRTQQEDSAVYLCASSPGWVSYEQYFGPGTRLTVT.

The J gene is TRBJ1-2, the V gene TRBV9; D is ambiguous. Trimming cost V 0 bases and J 2 bases, with 8 bases left between them. Looked up from germline, CDR1 is SGDLS and CDR2 is YYNGEE. CDR3 size: 14 residues. The CDR3 DNA sequence: TGTGCCAGCAGCGTAGGGATACAGAACTATGGCTACACCTTC. This encodes CASSVGIQNYGYTF. The full variable domain, its missing parts supplied by reference TRBV9 and TRBJ1-2, is DSGVTQTPKHLITATGQRVTLRCSPRSGDLSVYWYQQSLDQGLQFLIQYYNGEERAKGNILERFSAQQFPDLHSELNLSSLELGDSALYFCASSVGIQNYGYTFGSGTRLTVV.

V and J are TRBV27 and TRBJ1-5; D is undetermined. This CDR3 has 13 residues. V was trimmed by 0 bases and J by 4 bases, leaving 4 bases between them. Germline loops: CDR1 MNHEY, CDR2 SMNVEV (reference sequence). This CDR3 reads CASSLSLNQPQHF. The CDR3 DNA is TGTGCCAGCAGTTTATCCCTTAATCAGCCCCAGCATTTT.

This chain connects TRBV19 to TRBJ2-1; tentatively, D is TRBD1 (6 bases). V lost 7 bases, J lost 7 bases, and 26 bases lay in between. CDR3 length equals 17 residues. Germline lookup yields CDR1 LNHDA and CDR2 SQIVND (reference sequence). The CDR3 loop reads CASTTNRDTRSPNEQFF. The CDR3 DNA follows: TGTGCCAGTACCACCAATAGGGACACCCGGAGCCCTAATGAGCAGTTCTTC.

This chain joins TRBV30 and TRBJ2-5; D is uncertain. In germline, CDR1 is GTSNPN, CDR2 SVGIG (reference sequence). Trimming took off 0 bases at V and 2 bases at J, with 7 bases between the two ends. The length of the CDR3 is 13 residues. The CDR3 region is CAWSVWLQETQYF. The DNA of the CDR3 is TGTGCCTGGAGTGTTTGGCTACAAGAGACCCAGTACTTC.

V usage is TRBV7-8 and J usage is TRBJ1-5; 8 bases align to TRBD1. From germline, CDR1 is SGHVS and CDR2 FQNEAQ. With 2 bases clipped from V and 3 bases from J, the junction kept 6 bases outside the gene matches. The CDR3 sequence is 16 residues long. The DNA for the CDR3 is TGTGCCAGCAGCTTATCGACAGGGGTGACCAATCAGCCCCAGCATTTT. Translated, it gives CASSLSTGVTNQPQHF.

V and J are TRBV5-4 and TRBJ2-3, with 11 positions matching TRBD2. V lost 7 bases to trimming and J lost 0 bases; unmatched junction nucleotides: 4. From germline, CDR1 is SGHNT and CDR2 YYREEE (reference sequence). The CDR3 totals 15 residues. The CDR3 reads CASGLAGGSTDTQYF. The CDR3 bases are TGTGCCAGCGGGCTAGCGGGGGGCAGCACAGATACGCAGTATTTT.

This clone showed up just once. This chain joins TRBV7-9 and TRBJ2-1; 9 nucleotides align to TRBD2. J gave up 4 bases and V 5 bases, and 3 bases lay outside the gene matches. Germline-derived CDR1 and CDR2 are SEHNR and FQNEAQ (reference sequence). This CDR3 contains 14 residues. CDR3 protein: CASSSGGPYNEQFF. CDR3 DNA sequence: TGTGCCAGCAGCAGCGGGGGGCCTTACAATGAGCAGTTCTTC.

V and J are TRBV2 and TRBJ2-7; D might be TRBD1 (7 bases). The CDR3 length is 16 residues. Trimming pared 3 bases from V and 6 bases from J, leaving 21 bases between. Germline V gene lookup returns CDR1 SNHLY and CDR2 FYNNEI. The CDR3 region is CASSDWTGAGWGEQYF. CDR3 coding DNA: TGTGCCAGCAGTGATTGGACAGGAGCGGGTTGGGGCGAGCAGTACTTC.

The J gene is TRBJ1-5, the V gene TRBV6-1; D uncertain. The germline V gene has CDR1 MNHNS and CDR2 SASEGT. The CDR3 spans 13 residues. Trimming cost V 3 bases and J 2 bases, with 5 bases left between them. CDR3 sequence: CASSDSGNQPQHF. The CDR3 coding sequence is TGTGCCAGCAGTGATTCGGGCAATCAGCCCCAGCATTTT.

The chain recombines TRBV7-2 with TRBJ1-1, with a possible D match to TRBD1 (5 bases). V was shortened by 2 bases and J by 1 base, with 11 bases between the two germline ends. Germline V gene sequence: CDR1 SGHTA, CDR2 FQGNSA. This CDR3 is built from 15 residues. The CDR3 protein is CASSLSPGPNTEAFF. CDR3 DNA sequence: TGTGCCAGCAGCTTAAGCCCAGGGCCGAACACTGAAGCTTTCTTT.

The chain carries TRBV2 and TRBJ2-2; tentatively, D is TRBD2 (5 bases). Trimming took off 6 bases at V and 7 bases at J, with 15 bases between the two ends. Germline lookup yields CDR1 SNHLY and CDR2 FYNNEI. CDR3 length equals 14 residues. In nucleotides, the CDR3 is TGTGCCAGCAGCTTTGGGTTCGAGGGCGGGGAGCTGTTTTTT. This codes for CASSFGFEGGELFF.

This clone was observed a single time. The rearrangement links TRBV28 to TRBJ2-7; 10 nucleotides align to TRBD1. The CDR3 is made up of 19 amino acids. CDR1 is MDHEN and CDR2 is SYDVKM in the germline V gene. V dropped 4 bases and J dropped 2; count of bases not matched to a gene: 17. The CDR3, as DNA: TGTGCCAGCAGTTCGCCTATTTACGGGACAGGGGAAATTACCTACGAGCAGTACTTC. Its translation is CASSSPIYGTGEITYEQYF.

In DNA form, the CDR3 reads TGTGCCAGCAGCGAGAGTACCCTCTCTGGAAACACCATATATTTT. Translated, it gives CASSESTLSGNTIYF. The chain recombines TRBV6-1 with TRBJ1-3; D is uncertain. There are 15 residues in the CDR3. The germline V gene has CDR1 MNHNS and CDR2 SASEGT. The ends were cut back, 6 bases at V and 0 bases at J, with 12 bases in the middle.

This clone was picked up one time. V is TRBV7-2 and J is TRBJ1-1; possible D gene TRBD1, 5 bases. The CDR3 totals 14 residues. Trimming pared 5 bases from V and 5 bases from J, leaving 15 bases between. Germline loops: CDR1 SGHTA, CDR2 FQGNSA. For the CDR3, the DNA is TGTGCCAGCAGCGTCGGGGGGGGGAGGACTGAAGCTTTCTTT. It encodes CASSVGGGRTEAFF.

The J gene is TRBJ2-2, the V gene TRBV29-1; the D gene is possibly TRBD1 (5 bases). CDR3 length: 14 residues. V dropped 7 bases and J dropped 7 bases, with 19 bases sitting between them. The germline V gene has CDR1 SQVTM and CDR2 ANQGSEA. The CDR3 DNA sequence: TGCAGCGCCGAACCAAGGGGCGCCATCGGGGAGCTGTTTTTT. It encodes CSAEPRGAIGELFF.

The chain uses TRBV2 and TRBJ2-7, with no clear D. This CDR3 region has 15 residues. From germline, CDR1 is SNHLY and CDR2 FYNNEI. V was shortened by 2 bases and J by 6 bases, with 17 bases between the two germline ends. CDR3 sequence: CASSEIDSIAREQYF. The CDR3 bases are TGTGCCAGCAGTGAAATAGACTCCATTGCGCGCGAGCAGTACTTC.

The genes are TRBV10-3 and TRBJ2-7, with 7 bases aligning to TRBD1. This CDR3 spans 13 amino acids. Germline V gene lookup returns CDR1 ENHRY and CDR2 SYGVKD. V shed 10 bases, J shed 3 bases, and the junction held 9 bases outside the gene matches. The CDR3 DNA follows: TGTGCCACCGAACGACAGGGTGACTACGAGCAGTACTTC. Protein sequence: CATERQGDYEQYF.

The gene calls are TRBV19 and TRBJ2-3; D is uncertain. Trimming left V 6 bases short and J 2 bases short, with 9 bases between. From germline, CDR1 is LNHDA and CDR2 SQIVND (reference sequence). CDR3 length: 13 amino acids. The CDR3 here is CASSHRTTDTQYF. The CDR3 nucleotides are TGTGCCAGTAGCCACCGAACCACAGATACGCAGTATTTT.

The CDR3 loop is CASSGLAGGSDTQYF. CDR3 bases: TGTGCCAGCAGCGGCCTAGCGGGAGGGTCGGATACGCAGTATTTT. The J gene is TRBJ2-3, the V gene TRBV6-5, with 12 bases that match TRBD2. This CDR3 spans 15 amino acids. The trim removed 6 bases at V and 6 bases at J, leaving 7 bases unmatched. Germline-derived CDR1 and CDR2 are MNHEY and SVGAGI.

This chain joins TRBV7-9 and TRBJ2-3; 8 positions match TRBD1. CDR3 size: 16 residues. Germline values: CDR1 SEHNR, CDR2 FQNEAQ (reference sequence). The junction had 7 bases not matched to a gene; V was cut back by 4 bases and J by 1 base. CDR3 nucleotides: TGTGCCAGCAGCTCGTTACAGGGGGTTGGCACAGATACGCAGTATTTT. It encodes CASSSLQGVGTDTQYF.

This chain connects TRBV5-1 to TRBJ2-1; D is uncertain. The V end lost 5 bases, the J end lost 5 bases, and 17 bases lay between the germline ends. Per the germline V gene, CDR1 is SGHRS and CDR2 is YFSETQ. There are 15 residues in the CDR3. DNA of the CDR3: TGCGCCAGCAGTCCTACTTACCCGACTGACAATGAGCAGTTCTTC. It translates to CASSPTYPTDNEQFF.

This clone was observed once. The chain couples TRBV15 to TRBJ1-1, with D tentatively TRBD1 (5 bases). The ends were cut back, 0 bases at V and 1 base at J, with 9 bases in the middle. This CDR3 spans 15 amino acids. The germline V gene has CDR1 LNHNV and CDR2 YYDKDF (reference sequence). CDR3 residues: CATSRDLGENTEAFF. CDR3 sequence (DNA): TGTGCCACCAGCAGAGACCTAGGGGAGAACACTGAAGCTTTCTTT.

This chain links TRBV2 with TRBJ1-1; D unclear. Per germline, CDR1 SNHLY and CDR2 FYNNEI. The CDR3 covers 15 residues. The germline V and J ends were trimmed by 3 bases and 1 base, with 12 bases remaining between them. The CDR3 DNA reads as TGTGCCAGCAGTGAGGGCGTGAACAGGAACACTGAAGCTTTCTTT. Encoded protein: CASSEGVNRNTEAFF.

J is TRBJ1-1 and V is TRBV6-5, with TRBD1 matching over 8 bases. V was pared by 6 bases and J by 3 bases, with 6 bases of the junction left unmatched. Germline V gives CDR1 MNHEY, CDR2 SVGAGI. The CDR3 spans 14 residues. CDR3: CASRDRASYTEAFF. The CDR3 DNA is TGTGCCAGCAGGGACAGGGCATCTTACACTGAAGCTTTCTTT.

J is TRBJ1-1 and V is TRBV5-4; D might be TRBD1 (6 bases). Deletions cut 5 bases from V and 4 bases from J, with 24 bases between. Germline values: CDR1 SGHNT, CDR2 YYREEE (reference sequence). This CDR3 contains 17 residues. Written as DNA, the CDR3 is TGTGCCAGCAGGACACTCCCGGGACCTACAGGGTTCACTGAAGCTTTCTTT. Protein sequence: CASRTLPGPTGFTEAFF.

The CDR3 sequence: CASTRFIQRHYEQYF. CDR3 DNA: TGTGCCAGCACTAGGTTTATCCAGCGGCACTACGAGCAGTACTTC. The chain is built from TRBV6-1 and TRBJ2-7, with a tentative D call TRBD2 (5 bases). Germline values: CDR1 MNHNS, CDR2 SASEGT. Trimming pared 7 bases from V and 3 bases from J, leaving 19 bases between. This CDR3 is 15 amino acids long.